The present TCR beta chain was sequenced within a study of radiotherapy plus CTLA-4 blockade in lung cancer. Method: immunoSEQ multiplex PCR; TCRdb's copy keeps in-frame clones and lacks some. The table shows 40,000 to 45,000 clones, with about 74% occurring only once. V lost 4 bases, J lost 2 bases, and 19 bases lay in between. CDR1 is SGHTS and CDR2 is YDEGEE in the germline V gene. The CDR3 loop spans 17 amino acids. The TCR was taken from a human donor with non-small cell lung cancer who had stable disease on radiotherapy plus ipilimumab. Here the sequenced sample was peripheral blood, taken from a patient treated with radiotherapy plus ipilimumab. The chain combines TRBV5-8 with TRBJ1-5; tentative D call: TRBD1 (5 bases). CDR3 DNA sequence: TGTGCCAGCAGCGGGACCGGGGGGTTTAGGGGCAATCAGCCCCAGCATTTT. This sequence encodes CASSGTGGFRGNQPQHF.